The clone carrying this TCR beta chain showed up just a few times. The antigen is not known. The sample comes from a study of response to subunit inactivated influenza vaccine. Overall study findings and caveats: Researchers suggested that each seasonal influenza vaccination recruits few new T cells.

TCRdb re-analysed the RT-PCR reads in MiXCR, keeping a single row per CDR3 protein. The table includes about 700,000 distinct CDR3 sequences, 15% to 18% detected once. Germline assignment: CDR1 LGHNA and CDR2 YSLEER. The CDR3 covers 15 residues. The J segment lost 4 bases and the V segment lost 2 bases, leaving 3 bases of the junction unmatched. This chain uses TRBV4-3 with TRBJ2-1; 9 bases are a match to TRBD2. The material was PBMCs from blood, obtained less than 13 days after vaccination. This TCR derives from a man over 45 who received an inactivated influenza vaccine. The CDR3 DNA reads as TGCGCCAGCAGCCAATTGGGACTAGCATACAATGAGCAGTTCTTC. As protein: CASSQLGLAYNEQFF.